This T cell receptor beta chain is drawn from a study of T-cell reconstitution after alpha-beta-depleted transplantation in children (dated by TCRdb to the mid-2010s). Study-level background: Using TCR repertoire profiling, the study quantitatively followed how T-cell immune reconstitution unfolded in children after TCRalphabeta/CD19-depleted allogeneic hematopoietic cell transplantation. Points the paper makes about the study in general: Apparently early alphabetaT-cell count recovery about two months after transplant reportedly relied on only several hundred rapidly expanded clones derived from non-depleted graft cells. In some patients, the high TCRbeta diversity seen at day 60 was put down to recipient T cells and intrathymic progenitors that had survived conditioning. Over subsequent months, a decline in hyperexpanded clone frequencies was noted, and after one year, T-cell counts and TCRbeta diversity were mostly ascribed to newly produced T cells.

In the paper's terms, the treatment or condition label means: allogeneic hematopoietic cell transplantation with graft depleted of TCRalphabeta T cells and CD19 B cells. Transplant recipients were children who received TCRalphabeta/CD19-depleted allogeneic hematopoietic cell grafts. The library was obtained by PCR. Reads for this sample came from an Illumina HiSeq 2500. TCR libraries were prepared with molecular barcoding, using unique molecular identifiers to normalize TCRbeta repertoire quantification. The raw public reads went through TCRdb reprocessing: fastp at Q25, MiXCR clone calling, in-frame beta chains kept. Identical CDR3 protein sequences are pooled into one entry, listed with their most common genes and DNA. The sample table lists approximately 400,000 distinct CDR3 sequences, around 15% of them with a count of one. 29% of the sample is held by the ten biggest clonotypes. Concerning this clonotype: Its binding antigen is unknown. The sample holds no much larger clone one base away, and base qualities are not on file.

The CDR3 goes from the cysteine to the phenylalanine over 16 residues. The retained sequence is limited to the CDR3, 48 bases, with the frame set at the first base. V lost 3 bases and J lost 4 bases, and the count of bases not matched to a germline gene is 5. The material was PBMCs, mostly from graft donor cells, obtained 360 days after TCRalphabeta/CD19-depleted stem cell transplant. The sequence links TRBV12-3 or TRBV12-4 to TRBJ2-3; TRBD2 aligns with 12 central bases. This clonotype was sampled from a boy under two years old who had a stem cell transplant for Wiskott-Aldrich syndrome, so the T cells may come from the graft donor. The CDR3 region: CASSLSSGRASDTQYF. The nucleotide sequence is TGTGCCAGCAGTTTGTCTAGCGGGAGGGCCTCAGATACGCAGTATTTT.